The subject of this entry is one T cell receptor beta chain. The study recruited people aged about 18 to 95 years across some 23 US areas. These data come from a study of blood T cell repertoires in COVID-19. Study information: Italy, Spain and the United States were the sources of the convalescent and acute COVID-19 samples.

How the authors handled the data: Amplified reference gene primers provided the basis for estimating nucleated cell counts. Using immunoSEQ multiplex PCR, the repertoire was profiled, and TCRdb retains in-frame clones only, with some absent. V and J calls and clone size are given by that table; D and trimming were obtained from the DNA. The sample records a few hundred thousand clones, about 89% being singletons. V lost 5 bases to trimming and J lost 1 base; unmatched junction nucleotides: 10. This CDR3 has 17 amino acids. CDR1 SGHTA and CDR2 FQGTGA come from the germline V gene. Material for sequencing was PBMCs or T cells enriched from blood (not recorded which). The rearrangement links TRBV7-3 to TRBJ2-1, with 8 bases aligning to TRBD2. This sequence was found in a man aged 40-55 years in a cohort exposed to, infected with or recovered from COVID-19 (not recorded which). The CDR3 coding sequence is TGTGCCAGCAGCGCCCTACCGAGCGGGAGTTCCTACAATGAGCAGTTCTTC. It yields the protein CASSALPSGSSYNEQFF.